This T cell receptor (beta chain) was identified in a study of OX40 agonist ivuxolimab in advanced cancers. A few counts support this clone. Its antigen is unidentified. Data came from immunoSEQ multiplex PCR; TCRdb stores just in-frame clones and leaves some out. Here the sample spans approximately 97,000 clones, around 85% being singletons. The trim removed 6 bases at V and 0 bases at J, leaving 11 bases unmatched. Per germline, CDR1 SGHVS and CDR2 FNYEAQ. The CDR3 is made up of 17 amino acids. General study results and limits: Researchers did not determine the expanded peripheral T cells' antigen specificity. The study found that CD8+ T cells averaged more expanded clones than CD4+.

This receptor was obtained from an adult with an advanced solid tumor such as melanoma, head and neck, liver or kidney cancer. The specimen was CD4+ or CD8+ T cells sorted from blood, collected in a trial of the OX40 agonist ivuxolimab. The chain is built from TRBV7-6 and TRBJ2-3; 8 positions match TRBD1. The CDR3 spells CASSQKPDRASTDTQYF. CDR3 DNA: TGTGCCAGCAGTCAAAAACCGGACAGGGCCAGCACAGATACGCAGTATTTT. Variable domain in full (rest from reference TRBV7-6 and TRBJ2-3): GAGVSQSPRYKVTKRGQDVALRCDPISGHVSLYWYRQALGQGPEFLTYFNYEAQQDKSGLPNDRFSAERPEGSISTLTIQRTEQRDSAMYRCASSQKPDRASTDTQYFGPGTRLTVL.